These 2 T cell receptor beta chains were sequenced from one sample in a study of blood T cell repertoires in COVID-19. TCRdb's copy holds only in-frame clones and misses some; the assay was immunoSEQ multiplex PCR. The sample contains hundreds of thousands of clones, 88% of which appear only once. The specimen sequenced was peripheral blood. The receptors were gathered from a man in his late teens or twenties with active or convalescent COVID-19.

The chain has TRBV11-2 and TRBJ2-7; 10 positions agree with TRBD1. The germline CDR1 and CDR2 sequences are SGHAT and FQNNGV. J gave up 2 bases and V 6 bases, and 7 bases lay outside the gene matches. The CDR3 loop spans 15 amino acids. The CDR3 nucleotides are TGTGCCAGCAGTCAGGGACAGGGGCCTGCCTACGAGCAGTACTTC. It yields the protein CASSQGQGPAYEQYF. The whole variable domain, filled in from reference TRBV11-2 and TRBJ2-7, reads EAGVAQSPRYKIIEKRQSVAFWCNPISGHATLYWYQQILGQGPKLLIQFQNNGVVDDSQLPKDRFSAERLKGVDSTLKIQPAKLEDSAVYLCASSQGQGPAYEQYFGPGTRLTVT.

This chain connects TRBV11-2 to TRBJ2-7, with 10 bases lining up with TRBD2. The ends lost 4 bases at V and 3 bases at J; junction bases unmatched: 12. The germline gives CDR1 SGHAT, CDR2 FQNNGV. The length of the CDR3 is 17 residues. CDR3 loop: CASSSRTSGAVFYEQYF. The CDR3 nucleotides are TGTGCCAGCAGCTCCCGGACTAGCGGCGCTGTATTCTACGAGCAGTACTTC.